This TCR beta chain derives from a study of identical twins (dated by TCRdb to 2016 to 2017). About the study as a whole: To test whether fetal clonotypes persist, this study deep-sequenced TCR alpha and beta repertoires from monozygotic twins, from unrelated adults of various ages, and from cord blood. Replicate twin experiments were performed at different times using different library preparation protocols to rule out contamination. The study at large found these results: The excess sharing between twins in beta out-of-frame sequences was weaker because fewer shared sequences reduced the signal-to-noise ratio. Zero-insertion analyses could be partly confounded by invariant T cells such as MAIT and iNKT, although diverse VJ usage argued against such confounding for most clonotypes. Because the same donors could not be followed over many years, the conclusions relied on cross-sectional statistical analysis. In monozygotic twins, out-of-frame TCR alpha sharing was systematically underestimated by recombination models, although the models agreed with sharing between unrelated individuals. Abundant cord blood beta clonotypes had fewer insertions, young adult naive repertoires showed a similar but weaker trend, and memory repertoires showed no such trend. Compared with coincidental sharing between unrelated individuals, out-of-frame TCR alpha sequences shared between twins had an excess of sequences with low generation probability.

This clonotype occurred a few times. The target of this receptor is not known. Base qualities were left out, and no much larger clone turns up one base away. Libraries were constructed by 5' RACE. Sequenced using an Illumina HiSeq 2000. A universal primer binding site was added through template switching, and the final cDNA carried a unique molecular identifier so that TCR cDNA molecules could be counted accurately. Specific primers in the conserved constant-segment region were used to synthesize first-strand cDNA for TCR alpha and beta chains. To control for contamination, each cDNA library was double barcoded with a SMART-Mk sample barcode plus Illumina barcodes. TruSeq adapter sequences, together with Illumina sample barcodes, were added in two successive PCR steps. The Illumina HiSeq platform was used with custom primers to sequence TCR alpha and beta cDNA libraries. From the authors' description of their analysis: MiGEC was used to process raw reads and extract unique molecular identifiers, and MiXCR was used to find CDR3 positions. For each individual, recombination models were inferred using an EM algorithm with the repgenHMM and IGoR tools. The tcR package in R was used for shared clonotype analysis, with sharing normalized by the product of cloneset sizes. To study raw recombination without the effects of thymic and clonal selection, out-of-frame nonproductive sequences were analyzed. TCRdb redid the processing of the public reads, applying fastp at Q25 and MiXCR, and retained in-frame beta chains. Every entry covers one CDR3 protein and lists the most common genes and DNA from its rows. The V and J calls shown here were made by TCRdb, not taken from the authors' results. This sample has about 480,000 distinct CDR3 sequences in its table, and 14% of those were observed once. The ten largest clones take up around 0.52% of the sample.

Every donor in the study was a healthy Caucasian. The twin cohort consisted of three pairs of female monozygotic twins, all aged about 18 to 29 years. Positive isolation kits from Invitrogen were used to isolate the CD4+ and CD8+ T cell populations. The same data also contributed to another study, on yellow fever vaccine responses in identical twins. As the second study states: The authors reported that the T cell response to vaccination in identical twins appeared partly convergent and partly personalized. In the study, vaccine-responding T cell clones were precisely tracked in identical twins.

The receptor was derived from a woman between 18 and 29 years old in good health. The sequencing input was CD4+ T cells sorted from blood.

The CDR3 sequence is CASRRTRDTGELFF. The nucleotides read TGTGCCAGCCGCCGGACCAGAGACACCGGGGAGCTGTTTTTT. The chain is assembled from TRBV6-1 and TRBJ2-2; no confident D gene assignment can be made. CDR1 and CDR2 (MNHNS, SASEGT) derive from the germline V gene. V gives up 8 bases and J gives up 3 bases, and the segment between their germline ends measures 13 bases. The CDR3 holds 14 amino acids from the cysteine to the phenylalanine. CDR3 DNA is the only sequence kept; it has 42 bases, read in frame from the first base.